This T cell receptor (beta chain) is drawn from a study of T cell changes during pregnancy in multiple sclerosis. The method was immunoSEQ multiplex PCR; TCRdb's version includes in-frame clones alone and lacks a portion of them. Of more than 55,000 clones listed, about nine tenths are singletons. This clone came up once. CDR1 and CDR2 (germline): MNHEY, SVGAGI. V lost 0 bases and J lost 3, with 14 bases in between. The CDR3 has 16 residues. This sequence originates from a female donor in good health, enrolled as a control in a pregnancy study. Source: peripheral blood, taken in the first trimester of pregnancy. The chain has TRBV6-5 and TRBJ1-1, with D possibly being TRBD1 (5 bases). This CDR3 is CASSYSTWGWDTEAFF. The CDR3 bases are TGTGCCAGCAGTTACTCCACGTGGGGCTGGGACACTGAAGCTTTCTTT.